This T cell receptor beta chain was recovered during a study of beta chain features in type 1 diabetes. Study background: Sorted cell examination encompassed 100,000,000 or so cells across all samples.

The V and J ends lost 2 bases and 0 bases, in that order; junction bases with no gene match: 1. The CDR3 covers 15 residues. Germline V gives CDR1 SGDLS, CDR2 YYNGEE. One heparinised draw, averaging about 116 mL, was taken per donor. Expressed TCRB transcripts were sequenced because the isolated RNA had all been reverse transcribed beforehand. Generated by immunoSEQ multiplex PCR, the TCRdb table keeps only in-frame clones and is missing some. The sample carries under 800,000 clones, roughly a sixth recorded once. Points from the study as a whole: Fewer junction insertions and more nucleotide deletions appeared in type 1 diabetes patients.

This clone was picked up a small number of times. Its antigen is not identified. The sample taken for sequencing was naive CD4+ T cells from blood. The receptor's source is a man aged 18 to 29 in good health. This chain joins TRBV9 and TRBJ2-7, with TRBD1 matching 11 bases. CDR3 in amino acids: CASSVGQGVSYEQYF. DNA for the CDR3: TGTGCCAGCAGCGTGGGACAGGGGGTCTCCTACGAGCAGTACTTC.